Presented here are 11 T cell receptor beta chains from one specimen sequenced in a study of cytomegalovirus exposure and HLA in healthy donors. Libraries were prepared by immunoSEQ multiplex PCR; TCRdb keeps only in-frame clonotypes and omits some of them. The sample consists of under 250,000 clones, about nine tenths of them appearing once. Sample: PBMCs. These receptor sequences come from a woman in her late teens or twenties in good health and CMV-seronegative.

This clone has a single count. The chain has TRBV11-2 and TRBJ2-7, with 7 bases that match TRBD2. The V gene's germline CDR1 is SGHAT and CDR2 FQNNGV. There are 16 residues in the CDR3. The J segment lost 2 bases and the V segment lost 0 bases, leaving 7 bases of the junction unmatched. DNA of the CDR3: TGTGCCAGCAGCTTAGATCTGGCAGGGAGGGCCTACGAGCAGTACTTC. Amino acid sequence: CASSLDLAGRAYEQYF.

V and J are TRBV2 and TRBJ2-1; D may be TRBD2 (7 bases). Germline V CDR1 and CDR2: SNHLY, FYNNEI. The ends were cut back, 7 bases at V and 5 bases at J, with 15 bases in the middle. CDR3 length equals 14 residues. The CDR3 bases are TGTGCCAGCATGGGAGGGGGACTGGACAATGAGCAGTTCTTC. Amino acid sequence: CASMGGGLDNEQFF.

The chain joins TRBV30 to TRBJ2-5; 9 bases are shared with TRBD1. From germline, CDR1 is GTSNPN and CDR2 SVGIG (reference sequence). V dropped 5 bases and J dropped 2; count of bases not matched to a gene: 6. The CDR3 is 14 amino acids. Written as DNA, the CDR3 is TGTGCCTGGTACGGACAGGGGTCACAAGAGACCCAGTACTTC. This encodes CAWYGQGSQETQYF.

The rearrangement uses TRBV25-1 and TRBJ2-7, with TRBD1 matching over 9 bases. The ends lost 6 bases at V and 9 bases at J; junction bases unmatched: 12. This CDR3 has 14 amino acids. Germline V lookup: CDR1 MGHDK, CDR2 SYGVNS. The CDR3 DNA reads as TGTGCCAGCAGCGACCCGGGACAGGGTCATGGGCAGTACTTC. It codes for CASSDPGQGHGQYF.

The rearrangement links TRBV28 to TRBJ2-5; TRBD1 matches 10 bases. V shed 4 bases and J 7 bases; nucleotides not matched to a gene: 12. CDR3 length: 16 residues. Germline CDR1 and CDR2: MDHEN and SYDVKM. The CDR3 protein is CASSWVGGQGRGTQYF. The CDR3 nucleotides are TGTGCCAGCAGTTGGGTCGGGGGACAGGGGAGGGGGACCCAGTACTTC.

This chain connects TRBV7-2 to TRBJ1-5, with TRBD1 as a possible D gene (6 bases). Germline-derived CDR1 and CDR2 are SGHTA and FQGNSA. Between the trimmed V and J ends, which lost 5 bases and 0 bases, there was a span of 11 bases. CDR3 length equals 15 residues. The CDR3 region has the DNA TGTGCCAGCAGCAAGGGACACAATAGCAATCAGCCCCAGCATTTT. It specifies CASSKGHNSNQPQHF.

The chain is built from TRBV5-1 and TRBJ1-1; 7 nucleotides align to TRBD1. The CDR3 runs 17 residues. V gave up 5 bases and J gave up 0 bases; unmatched junction bases: 13. Looked up from germline, CDR1 is SGHRS and CDR2 is YFSETQ. The CDR3 sequence: CASRLSPGGQMNTEAFF. CDR3 DNA: TGCGCCAGCAGGTTAAGTCCAGGGGGTCAGATGAACACTGAAGCTTTCTTT. The full variable domain, in which reference TRBV5-1 and TRBJ1-1 provide the parts outside the CDR3, is KAGVTQTPRYLIKTRGQQVTLSCSPISGHRSVSWYQQTPGQGLQFLFEYFSETQRNKGNFPGRFSGRQFSNSRSEMNVSTLELGDSALYLCASRLSPGGQMNTEAFFGQGTRLTVV.

The rearrangement links TRBV19 to TRBJ1-1, with TRBD1 matching 11 bases. Trimming cost V 4 bases and J 3 bases; bases outside gene matches: 7. This CDR3 spans 16 amino acids. Per germline, CDR1 LNHDA and CDR2 SQIVND (reference sequence). CDR3 sequence: CASSTGQGARDTEAFF. The CDR3 coding sequence is TGTGCCAGTAGTACCGGACAGGGGGCGCGGGACACTGAAGCTTTCTTT. The variable domain in full, with the rest retrieved from reference TRBV19 and TRBJ1-1, is DGGITQSPKYLFRKEGQNVTLSCEQNLNHDAMYWYRQDPGQGLRLIYYSQIVNDFQKGDIAEGYSVSREKKESFPLTVTSAQKNPTAFYLCASSTGQGARDTEAFFGQGTRLTVV.

The chain couples TRBV5-1 to TRBJ2-5; 10 nucleotides align to TRBD2. The length of the CDR3 is 16 residues. V lost 4 bases, J lost 2 bases, and 8 bases stayed unmatched. Per germline, CDR1 SGHRS and CDR2 YFSETQ. In nucleotides, the CDR3 is TGCGCCAGCAGCCGCTCCGGGACTAGCGATCAAGAGACCCAGTACTTC. Protein product: CASSRSGTSDQETQYF.

A single count supports this clone. V is TRBV6-1 and J is TRBJ1-5; D not resolved. CDR3 length equals 13 residues. Germline V gene lookup returns CDR1 MNHNS and CDR2 SASEGT. V was clipped by 0 bases and J by 4 bases, with 4 bases between them. CDR3 nucleotide sequence: TGTGCCAGCAGTGAAGCATATAATCAGCCCCAGCATTTT. This translates into CASSEAYNQPQHF.

This chain connects TRBV7-9 to TRBJ1-4; D is perhaps TRBD1 (6 bases). This CDR3 spans 15 amino acids. V was pared by 5 bases and J by 6 bases, with 16 bases between. Germline loops: CDR1 SEHNR, CDR2 FQNEAQ (reference sequence). The CDR3 nucleotides read TGTGCCAGCAGCCTAAAACAGGGTGAGGATGAAAAACTGTTTTTT. This translates into CASSLKQGEDEKLFF.